This is a list of T cell receptor beta chains from one sample in a study of cytomegalovirus exposure and HLA in healthy donors. Repertoires were generated with immunoSEQ multiplex PCR, while TCRdb's copy carries only in-frame clones and drops some. The sample lists some 130,000 clones; about 80% were seen once. Sequencing input: PBMCs. All receptors derive from a boy between 2 and 10 years old in good health and CMV-seronegative. Both conserved end residues are part of each CDR3. The order of the fields is J gene, clone size, D gene, V gene, CDR3 DNA, CDR3 protein. The D gene is left open where the match is weak. Not all rows give a size; the values are once, few, many and, for expanded clones, a class.

>TRBJ2-3|.|TRBD2|TRBV19
TGTGCCAGTAGTATAGTTGCTAGCGGGTATTTAGATACGCAGTATTTT
CASSIVASGYLDTQYF
>TRBJ2-2|.|.|TRBV6-1
TGTGCCAGCAGTGAAACCCCCCAGATCACCGGGGAGCTGTTTTTT
CASSETPQITGELFF
>TRBJ1-3|.|.|TRBV18
TGTGCCAGCTCGCCCATTCCGGGACACCCCTCTGGAAACACCATATATTTT
CASSPIPGHPSGNTIYF
>TRBJ1-1|once|.|TRBV9
TGTGCCAGCAGCCTTACAGGTTACTACACTGAAGCTTTCTTT
CASSLTGYYTEAFF
>TRBJ2-1|.|.|TRBV9
TGTGCCAGCAGCGTAGATGAGCGCAGCTCCTACAATGAGCAGTTCTTC
CASSVDERSSYNEQFF
>TRBJ2-4|.|.|TRBV29-1
TGCAGCGTTGCCGGAGGGGAGGTGGGGAGCATTCAGTACTTC
CSVAGGEVGSIQYF
>TRBJ1-5|.|.|TRBV21-1
TGTGCCAGCAGCAAAGCGCCCCGACTTAGCAATCAGCCCCAGCATTTT
CASSKAPRLSNQPQHF
>TRBJ1-2|few|.|TRBV4-3
TGCGCCAGCAGCCAGATTCTGGGAGGTGGCTACACCTTC
CASSQILGGGYTF
>TRBJ2-3|.|.|TRBV7-7
TGTGCTAGCAGCCCCCATCCAGGGGGGTCAGATACGCAGTATTTT
CASSPHPGGSDTQYF
>TRBJ1-2|.|.|TRBV7-2
TGTGCCAGCAGCCCTAGACGGGATGGCTACACCTTC
CASSPRRDGYTF
>TRBJ2-3|.|TRBD2|TRBV5-6
TGTGCCAGCAGCCCCTGGGGGGGGGTGGTCACAGATACGCAGTATTTT
CASSPWGGVVTDTQYF
>TRBJ2-1|.|.|TRBV10-1
TGCGCCAGCAGTGAGCCACCGGGACAAGGGGAAAGGAATGAGCAGTTCTTC
CASSEPPGQGERNEQFF
>TRBJ2-1|once|TRBD2|TRBV2
TGTGCCAGCAGCCGTTATGGGGGAGGGCCCAACTATGAGCAGTTCTTC
CASSRYGGGPNYEQFF
>TRBJ1-5|.|.|TRBV25-1
TGTGCCAGCAGTGGAAGAGGGGGAAGCAATCAGCCCCAGCATTTT
CASSGRGGSNQPQHF
>TRBJ1-2|.|.|TRBV6-1
TGTGCCAGCAGCCAAGGGGACACCCTTAGCTACACCTTC
CASSQGDTLSYTF
>TRBJ1-2|.|TRBD1|TRBV2
TGTGCCAGCAGCGGACAGGGGCGCTATGGCTACACCTTC
CASSGQGRYGYTF
>TRBJ2-1|.|.|TRBV7-3
TGTGCCAGCAGCCGTAGCGTCAGCTCCTACAATGAGCAGTTCTTC
CASSRSVSSYNEQFF
>TRBJ2-1|.|TRBD2|TRBV10-1
TGCGCCAGCAGTGGCTCTTGGACTAGCGGGGACTACAATGAGCAGTTCTTC
CASSGSWTSGDYNEQFF
>TRBJ1-1|.|.|TRBV7-2
TGTGCCAGCAGCTTTAACTCAAACCTCGGGACTGAAGCTTTCTTT
CASSFNSNLGTEAFF
>TRBJ2-6|.|.|TRBV9
TGTGCCAGCAGCAGCGCCTTCGATGGCGCTGGGGCCAACGTCCTGACTTTC
CASSSAFDGAGANVLTF
>TRBJ2-7|once|.|TRBV7-8
TGTGCCAGCAGCTTAAACGGGGTCTACGAGCAGTACTTC
CASSLNGVYEQYF
>TRBJ1-2|.|TRBD1|TRBV29-1
TGCAGCGTTGTTGGGGGGGACAGGGGAGTTTTGGATGGCTACACCTTC
CSVVGGDRGVLDGYTF
>TRBJ1-2|.|TRBD1|TRBV7-3
TGTGCCAGCAGCTTAGGGCAGGGGGGTGGCTACACCTTC
CASSLGQGGGYTF
>TRBJ1-2|.|.|TRBV28
TGTGCCAGCAGCGCCCCCGGACGGGAGCTAAACTATGGCTACACCTTC
CASSAPGRELNYGYTF
>TRBJ1-2|.|TRBD1|TRBV2
TGTGCCAGCAGTGAAGCGGGACAGGGGAACTATGGCTACACCTTC
CASSEAGQGNYGYTF
>TRBJ1-1|.|.|TRBV5-1
TGCGCCAGCACCCTTACTAACACTGAAGCTTTCTTT
CASTLTNTEAFF
>TRBJ1-4|.|.|TRBV10-3
TGTGCCATCAGTACGGACGGGGATGAAAAACTGTTTTTT
CAISTDGDEKLFF
>TRBJ2-5|.|TRBD2|TRBV4-2
TGTGCCAGCAGCTCACCTTGGCTGGCTAGCGGGGGTTGGGTGGAGGAGACCCAGTACTTC
CASSSPWLASGGWVEETQYF